These T cell receptor beta chains were read from a single sample in a study of cytomegalovirus exposure and HLA in healthy donors. TCRdb's copy holds only in-frame clones and misses some; the assay was immunoSEQ multiplex PCR. The table has about 190,000 clones, 84% seen once. The specimen was PBMCs. Receptors were obtained from a boy between 10 and 17 years old in good health and CMV-seronegative. CDR3s include the opening cysteine and the closing phenylalanine or tryptophan. The D gene is left open where the match is weak. A row's size may be missing; if present it is once, few, many or a size class.

V	size	D	J	CDR3	DNA
TRBV9	-	-	TRBJ2-2	CASRGGPGELFF	TGTGCCAGCAGGGGGGGACCAGGGGAGCTGTTTTTT
TRBV9	-	-	TRBJ2-5	CASSVAPTIWETQYF	TGTGCCAGCAGCGTAGCGCCAACAATATGGGAGACCCAGTACTTC
TRBV14	-	-	TRBJ2-1	CASSQDRGSGSRNEQFF	TGTGCCAGCAGCCAAGATCGGGGTAGCGGCTCAAGGAATGAGCAGTTCTTC
TRBV6-5	-	TRBD1	TRBJ1-6	CASSYLGQGNNSPLHF	TGTGCCAGCAGTTACCTAGGACAGGGAAATAATTCACCCCTCCACTTT
TRBV7-2	-	-	TRBJ2-7	CASSRTVPAYEQYF	TGTGCCAGCAGCCGGACAGTTCCCGCCTACGAGCAGTACTTC
TRBV30	-	TRBD1	TRBJ1-2	CAWSVLKGQDNGYTF	TGTGCCTGGAGTGTCTTAAAGGGACAGGATAATGGCTACACCTTC
TRBV6-6	-	TRBD2	TRBJ2-1	CASSFYGLADLNEQFF	TGTGCCAGCAGTTTCTATGGACTAGCGGATCTCAATGAGCAGTTCTTC
TRBV5-1	-	-	TRBJ2-1	CASSSYSGGSSNEQFF	TGCGCCAGCAGTTCCTATTCCGGAGGGTCCTCCAATGAGCAGTTCTTC
TRBV5-4	once	-	TRBJ2-7	CASSLGEGKFYEQYF	TGTGCCAGCAGCTTAGGGGAAGGGAAATTCTACGAGCAGTACTTC
TRBV2	-	TRBD1	TRBJ1-5	CASSGRDRAYQPQHF	TGTGCCAGCAGCGGCCGGGACAGGGCATATCAGCCCCAGCATTTT
TRBV6-4	few	TRBD2	TRBJ2-3	CASSEGSGSTDTQYF	TGTGCCAGCAGTGAGGGTAGCGGGAGCACAGATACGCAGTATTTT
TRBV7-2	-	TRBD1	TRBJ1-2	CASSFKIGGASYGYTF	TGTGCCAGCAGCTTTAAAATAGGGGGCGCGAGCTATGGCTACACCTTC
TRBV19	-	-	TRBJ2-1	CASSQLSVSSYNEQFF	TGTGCCAGTAGCCAACTAAGCGTCTCCTCCTACAATGAGCAGTTCTTC
TRBV9	-	TRBD2	TRBJ2-1	CASSARVAGDEQFF	TGTGCCAGCAGCGCGCGGGTTGCGGGGGACGAGCAGTTCTTC
TRBV29-1	-	TRBD2	TRBJ2-7	CSVAGRLAYEQYF	TGCAGCGTAGCGGGACGCCTAGCCTACGAGCAGTACTTC
TRBV7-2	-	-	TRBJ2-6	CASSTHSGANVLTF	TGTGCCAGCAGCACTCACTCTGGGGCCAACGTCCTGACTTTC